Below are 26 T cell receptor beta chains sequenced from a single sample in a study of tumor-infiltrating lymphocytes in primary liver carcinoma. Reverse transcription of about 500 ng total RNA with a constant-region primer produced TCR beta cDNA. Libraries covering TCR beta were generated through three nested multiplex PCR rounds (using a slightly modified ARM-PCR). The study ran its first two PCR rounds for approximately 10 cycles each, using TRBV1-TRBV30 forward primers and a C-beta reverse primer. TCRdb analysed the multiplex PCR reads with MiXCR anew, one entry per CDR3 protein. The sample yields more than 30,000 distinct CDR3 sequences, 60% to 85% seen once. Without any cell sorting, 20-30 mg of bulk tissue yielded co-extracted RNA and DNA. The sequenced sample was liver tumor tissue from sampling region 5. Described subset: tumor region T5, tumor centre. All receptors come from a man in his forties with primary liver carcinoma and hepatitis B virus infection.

The CDR3 loop reads CASGSKVARGPGETQYF. In DNA form, the CDR3 reads TGTGCCAGCGGTTCAAAAGTAGCGAGAGGGCCGGGTGAGACCCAGTACTTC. J is TRBJ2-5 and V is TRBV6-2 or TRBV6-3, with D maybe TRBD2 (5 bases). CDR1 is MNHEY and CDR2 is SVGEGT in the germline V gene. The V and J ends lost 8 bases and 5 bases respectively, with 27 bases between them. The CDR3 runs 17 residues.

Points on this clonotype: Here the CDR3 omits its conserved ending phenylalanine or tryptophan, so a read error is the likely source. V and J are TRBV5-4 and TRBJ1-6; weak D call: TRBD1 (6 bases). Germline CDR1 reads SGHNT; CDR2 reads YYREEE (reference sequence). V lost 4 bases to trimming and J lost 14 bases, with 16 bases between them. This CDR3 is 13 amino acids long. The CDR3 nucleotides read TGTGCCAGCAGCATAGCGCCGGAGGGGGCCCTCCACATT. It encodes CASSIAPEGALHI.

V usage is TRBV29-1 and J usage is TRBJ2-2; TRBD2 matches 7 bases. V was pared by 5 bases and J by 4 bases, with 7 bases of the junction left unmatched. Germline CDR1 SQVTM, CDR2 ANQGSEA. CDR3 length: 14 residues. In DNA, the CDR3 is TGCAGCGTTAGTAGCAGCGGGGCCACCGGGGAGCTGTTTTTT. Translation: CSVSSSGATGELFF.

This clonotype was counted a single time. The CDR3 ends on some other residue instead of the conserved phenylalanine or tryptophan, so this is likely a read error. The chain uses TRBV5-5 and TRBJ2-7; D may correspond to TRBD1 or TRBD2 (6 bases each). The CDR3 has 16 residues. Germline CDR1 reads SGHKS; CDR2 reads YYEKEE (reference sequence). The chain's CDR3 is CASSYSPHRDSYEQYC. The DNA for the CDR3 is TGTGCCAGCAGTTACTCCCCCCACAGGGACTCCTACGAACAGTACTGC.

The CDR3 here is CARSPEGRLSPYGYTF. CDR3 DNA: TGTGCCAGGAGCCCCGAGGGCAGGCTATCCCCGTATGGCTACACCTTC. This chain uses TRBV7-9 with TRBJ1-2; no clear D. The germline V gene encodes CDR1 SEHNR and CDR2 FQNEAQ (reference sequence). The CDR3 spans 16 residues. Trimming took off 9 bases at V and 5 bases at J, with 25 bases between the two ends.

The CDR3 DNA reads as TGTGCCAGCAGCTTCATACAGGGGGCCATAGATAACGGGGAGTACTTC. It is translated as CASSFIQGAIDNGEYF. V is TRBV11-2 and J is TRBJ2-7; 9 positions agree with TRBD1. Germline-derived CDR1 and CDR2 are SGHAT and FQNNGV. Trimming removed 3 bases from V and 11 bases from J; junction bases left unmatched: 17. The CDR3 covers 16 residues. Full variable domain (outside the CDR3, taken from reference TRBV11-2 and TRBJ2-7): EAGVAQSPRYKIIEKRQSVAFWCNPISGHATLYWYQQILGQGPKLLIQFQNNGVVDDSQLPKDRFSAERLKGVDSTLKIQPAKLEDSAVYLCASSFIQGAIDNGEYFGPGTRLTVT.

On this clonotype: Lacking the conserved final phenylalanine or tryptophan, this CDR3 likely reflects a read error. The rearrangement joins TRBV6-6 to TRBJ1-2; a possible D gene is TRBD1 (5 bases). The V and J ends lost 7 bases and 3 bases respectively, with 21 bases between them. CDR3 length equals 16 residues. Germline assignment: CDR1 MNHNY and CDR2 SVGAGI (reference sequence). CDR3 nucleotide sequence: TGTGCCAGCACACACGACACCTACAGGCCTGACTATGGCTACACCATC. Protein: CASTHDTYRPDYGYTI.

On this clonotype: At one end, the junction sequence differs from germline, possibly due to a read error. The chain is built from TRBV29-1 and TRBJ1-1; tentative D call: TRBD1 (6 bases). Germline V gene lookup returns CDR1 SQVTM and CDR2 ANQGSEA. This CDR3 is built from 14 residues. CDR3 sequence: CSVVMTGMNTETFF. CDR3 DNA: TGCAGCGTTGTAATGACAGGAATGAACACTGAAACTTTCTTT. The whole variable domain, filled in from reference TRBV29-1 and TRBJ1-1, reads SAVISQKPSRDICQRGTSLTIQCQVDSQVTMMFWYRQQPGQSLTLIATANQGSEATYESGFVIDKFPISRPNLTFSTLTVSNMSPEDSSIYLCSVVMTGMNTETFFGQGTRLTVV.

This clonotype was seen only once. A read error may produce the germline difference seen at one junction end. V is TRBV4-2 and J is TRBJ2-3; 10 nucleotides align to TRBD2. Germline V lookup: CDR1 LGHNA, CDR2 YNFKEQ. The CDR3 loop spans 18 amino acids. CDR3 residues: CASSQVALLAGAIDKQYF. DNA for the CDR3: TGTGCCAGCAGCCAGGTGGCGCTTCTAGCGGGAGCGATAGATAAGCAGTATTTT.

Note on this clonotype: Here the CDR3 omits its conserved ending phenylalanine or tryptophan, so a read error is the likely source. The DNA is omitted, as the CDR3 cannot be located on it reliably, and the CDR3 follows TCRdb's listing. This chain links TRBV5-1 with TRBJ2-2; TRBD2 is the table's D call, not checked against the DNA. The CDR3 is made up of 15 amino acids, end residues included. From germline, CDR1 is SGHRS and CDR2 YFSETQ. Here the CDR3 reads CASSLTAGETGELFY.

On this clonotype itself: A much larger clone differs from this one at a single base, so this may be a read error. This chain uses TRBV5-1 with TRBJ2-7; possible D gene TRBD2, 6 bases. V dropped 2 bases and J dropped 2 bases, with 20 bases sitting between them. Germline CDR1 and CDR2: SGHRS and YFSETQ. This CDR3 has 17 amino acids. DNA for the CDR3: TGCGCCAGCAGCTTAACTCTAGCGAGAGTTGGGGCCTACGAGCAGTACTTC. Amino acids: CASSLTLARVGAYEQYF.

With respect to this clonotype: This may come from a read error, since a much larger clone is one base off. This chain's CDR3 is CTSRRGGGTGGAEAFF. CDR3 nucleotides: TGTACCAGCAGAAGAGGGGGGGGCACGGGGGGCGCTGAAGCTTTCTTT. V is TRBV7-9 and J is TRBJ1-1; D is possibly TRBD1 (6 bases). The germline CDR1 and CDR2 sequences are SEHNR and FQNEAQ (reference sequence). CDR3 length equals 16 residues. Full variable domain (missing parts from reference TRBV7-9 and TRBJ1-1): DTGVSQNPRHKITKRGQNVTFRCDPISEHNRLYWYRQTLGQGPEFLTYFQNEAQLEKSRLLSDRFSAERPKGSFSTLEIQRTEQGDSAMYLCTSRRGGGTGGAEAFFGQGTRLTVV.

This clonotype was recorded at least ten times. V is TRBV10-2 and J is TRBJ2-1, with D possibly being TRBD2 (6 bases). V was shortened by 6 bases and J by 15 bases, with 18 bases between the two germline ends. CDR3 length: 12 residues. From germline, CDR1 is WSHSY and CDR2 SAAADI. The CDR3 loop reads CASREFGGPLFF. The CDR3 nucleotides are TGCGCCAGCAGAGAATTCGGAGGGCCTCTGTTCTTC.

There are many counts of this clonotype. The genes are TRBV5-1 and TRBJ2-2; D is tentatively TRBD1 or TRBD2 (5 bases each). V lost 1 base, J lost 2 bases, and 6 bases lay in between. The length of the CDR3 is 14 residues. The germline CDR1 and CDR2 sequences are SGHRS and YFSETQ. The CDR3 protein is CASSLRDNTGELFF. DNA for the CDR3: TGCGCCAGCAGCTTGAGGGACAACACCGGGGAGCTGTTTTTT.

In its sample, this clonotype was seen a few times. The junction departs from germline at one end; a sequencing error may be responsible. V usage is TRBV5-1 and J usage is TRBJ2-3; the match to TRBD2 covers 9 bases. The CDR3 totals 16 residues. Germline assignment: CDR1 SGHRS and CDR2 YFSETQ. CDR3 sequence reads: CARSSGLARGTDTQYF. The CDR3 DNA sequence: TGCGCCAGGAGCTCTGGACTAGCGAGAGGTACAGATACGCAGTATTTT. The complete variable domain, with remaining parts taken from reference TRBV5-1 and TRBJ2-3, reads KAGVTQTPRYLIKTRGQQVTLSCSPISGHRSVSWYQQTPGQGLQFLFEYFSETQRNKGNFPGRFSGRQFSNSRSEMNVSTLELGDSALYLCARSSGLARGTDTQYFGPGTRLTVL.

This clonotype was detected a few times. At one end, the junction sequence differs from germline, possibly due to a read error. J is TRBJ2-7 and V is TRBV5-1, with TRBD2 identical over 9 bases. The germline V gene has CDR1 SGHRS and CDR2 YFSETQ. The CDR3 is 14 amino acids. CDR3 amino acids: CASGLPSGAYEQYF. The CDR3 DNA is TGCGCCAGCGGCTTGCCTAGCGGGGCCTACGAGCAGTACTTC.

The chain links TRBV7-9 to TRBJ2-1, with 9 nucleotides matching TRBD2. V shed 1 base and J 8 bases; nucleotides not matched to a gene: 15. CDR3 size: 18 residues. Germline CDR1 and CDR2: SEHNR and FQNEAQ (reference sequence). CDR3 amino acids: CASSLVATSGSEGDEQFF. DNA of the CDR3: TGTGCCAGCAGCTTAGTGGCTACTAGCGGGTCTGAGGGCGATGAGCAGTTCTTC. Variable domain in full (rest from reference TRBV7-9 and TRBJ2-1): DTGVSQNPRHKITKRGQNVTFRCDPISEHNRLYWYRQTLGQGPEFLTYFQNEAQLEKSRLLSDRFSAERPKGSFSTLEIQRTEQGDSAMYLCASSLVATSGSEGDEQFFGPGTRLTVL.

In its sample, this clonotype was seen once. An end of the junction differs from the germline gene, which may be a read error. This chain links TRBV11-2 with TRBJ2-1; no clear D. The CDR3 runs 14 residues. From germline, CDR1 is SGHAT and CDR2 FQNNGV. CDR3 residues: CTSSLYRLPSEQFF. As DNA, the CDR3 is TGTACCAGTAGCTTATACCGGCTACCTAGTGAGCAGTTCTTC.

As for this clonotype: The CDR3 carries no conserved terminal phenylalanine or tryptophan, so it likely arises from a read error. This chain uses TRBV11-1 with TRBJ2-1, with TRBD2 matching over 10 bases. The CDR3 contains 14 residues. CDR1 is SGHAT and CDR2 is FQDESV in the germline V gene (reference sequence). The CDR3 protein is CASSVAASGSWQFS. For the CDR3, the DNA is TGTGCCAGCAGCGTAGCGGCTAGCGGGAGTTGGCAGTTCTCC.

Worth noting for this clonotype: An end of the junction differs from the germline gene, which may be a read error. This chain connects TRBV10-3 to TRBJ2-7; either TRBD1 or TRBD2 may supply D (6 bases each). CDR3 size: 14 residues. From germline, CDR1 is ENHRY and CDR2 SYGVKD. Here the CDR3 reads CAISPCSGAYEQYF. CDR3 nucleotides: TGTGCCATCAGTCCCTGCTCGGGGGCCTATGAGCAGTACTTC.

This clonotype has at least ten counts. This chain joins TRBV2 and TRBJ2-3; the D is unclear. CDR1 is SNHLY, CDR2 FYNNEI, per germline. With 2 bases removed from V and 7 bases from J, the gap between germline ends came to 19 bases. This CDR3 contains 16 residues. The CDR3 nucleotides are TGTGCCAGCAGTGAAAATGAGGTTACGTCGCAGCATACGCAGTATTTT. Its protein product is CASSENEVTSQHTQYF.

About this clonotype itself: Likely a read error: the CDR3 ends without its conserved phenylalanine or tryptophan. DNA for the CDR3: TGTGTCAGCGGCTTGGTTCCCGGACGGTACAATGAGCAGTTCTCC. Translation: CVSGLVPGRYNEQFS. The genes are TRBV5-5 and TRBJ2-1; tentatively, D is TRBD2 (5 bases). Germline CDR1 reads SGHKS; CDR2 reads YYEKEE (reference sequence). The CDR3 has 15 amino acids.

The CDR3 DNA reads as TGTGCCAGCAGCCAAGATACTTGGGGGACAGGAGTCAATTCACCCCTCCACTTT. Amino acids: CASSQDTWGTGVNSPLHF. The chain has TRBV4-2 and TRBJ1-6, with 8 bases fitting TRBD1. The CDR3 has 18 residues. Germline loops: CDR1 LGHNA, CDR2 YNFKEQ. Germline trimming cut 0 bases from V and 7 bases from J; bases unmatched to any gene: 11.

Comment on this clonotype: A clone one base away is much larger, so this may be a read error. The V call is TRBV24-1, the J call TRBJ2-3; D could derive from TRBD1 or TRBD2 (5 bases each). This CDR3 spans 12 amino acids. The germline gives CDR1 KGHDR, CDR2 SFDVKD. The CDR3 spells CATGDGTIAQYF. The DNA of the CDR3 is TGTGCCACCGGTGACGGGACCATAGCGCAGTATTTT.

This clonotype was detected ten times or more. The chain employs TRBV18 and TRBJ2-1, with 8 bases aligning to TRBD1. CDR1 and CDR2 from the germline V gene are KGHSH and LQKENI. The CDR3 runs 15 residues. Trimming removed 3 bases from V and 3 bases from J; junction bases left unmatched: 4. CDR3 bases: TGTGCCAGCTCACCGGGACAGGAGATCTACAATGAGCAGTTCTTC. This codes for CASSPGQEIYNEQFF.

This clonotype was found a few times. Written as DNA, the CDR3 is TGTGCCACCAGTGAATCAGGGGGCGGCGGTGCTACTGAAGCTTTCTTT. It codes for CATSESGGGGATEAFF. The chain links TRBV24-1 to TRBJ1-1; 8 nucleotides agree with TRBD1. V was clipped by 4 bases and J by 5 bases; unmatched bases: 11. Germline lookup yields CDR1 KGHDR and CDR2 SFDVKD. CDR3 size: 16 residues.